The 23 T cell receptor beta chains presented below share a single source sample, sequenced in a study of Ad26.COV2.S vaccination and SARS-CoV-2 variants. The data were produced by immunoSEQ multiplex PCR, yet TCRdb's version contains in-frame clones alone and is incomplete. The profile shows about 350,000 clones, around 89% of them singletons. Indicated treatment: some 19 received Ad26.COV2.S at low or high dose, single or two shots; about 5 received placebo; per-sample allocation not given. Repertoires come from day 63 after the first vaccine or placebo injection. This specimen was peripheral blood, taken in a trial of Ad26.COV2.S vaccine versus placebo. The source is a person between 18 and 65 years old who received the Ad26.COV2.S COVID-19 vaccine or a placebo.

The chain has TRBV11-2 and TRBJ2-1; 9 bases fit TRBD2. The ends lost 6 bases at V and 5 bases at J; junction bases unmatched: 14. Germline CDR1 and CDR2: SGHAT and FQNNGV. The CDR3 length is 17 residues. CDR3 nucleotide sequence: TGTGCCAGCAGTCCAGGCCCAGAGCGGGGGGCGAACAATGAGCAGTTCTTC. It encodes CASSPGPERGANNEQFF.

The V and J genes are TRBV19 and TRBJ2-1; 8 nucleotides agree with TRBD1. The CDR3 length is 16 residues. V lost 3 bases, J lost 0 bases, and 4 bases stayed unmatched. CDR1 is LNHDA, CDR2 SQIVND, per germline (reference sequence). CDR3 in DNA: TGTGCCAGTAGTATGGGACAGGTCTCCTCCTACAATGAGCAGTTCTTC. Amino acid sequence: CASSMGQVSSYNEQFF.

The count of this clone is one. The chain joins TRBV19 to TRBJ2-4, with 11 bases that match TRBD1. J gave up 5 bases and V 5 bases, and 14 bases lay outside the gene matches. This CDR3 has 18 residues. Germline CDR1 LNHDA, CDR2 SQIVND (reference sequence). The CDR3 DNA follows: TGTGCCAGTAGTCACCTCACCGGACAGGGGGCGAGAGAAAACATTCAGTACTTC. It is translated as CASSHLTGQGARENIQYF.

J is TRBJ1-2 and V is TRBV6-1; tentatively, D is TRBD1 (6 bases). V was pared by 1 base and J by 1 base, with 13 bases between. The germline V gene encodes CDR1 MNHNS and CDR2 SASEGT. This CDR3 spans 16 amino acids. CDR3 region: CASSEVRGAGNYGYTF. The CDR3 DNA reads as TGTGCCAGCAGTGAAGTGCGGGGGGCGGGTAACTATGGCTACACCTTC.

J is TRBJ2-3 and V is TRBV7-9; the match to TRBD2 covers 8 bases. V was pared by 5 bases and J by 1 base, with 8 bases of the junction left unmatched. This CDR3 is 16 amino acids long. Germline values: CDR1 SEHNR, CDR2 FQNEAQ (reference sequence). The DNA for the CDR3 is TGTGCCAGCAGCCGCAGAGCGGGGGCGCGCACAGATACGCAGTATTTT. It specifies CASSRRAGARTDTQYF.

The J gene is TRBJ1-2, the V gene TRBV4-2; TRBD1 is a possible D gene (5 bases). This CDR3 has 14 amino acids. CDR1 is LGHNA and CDR2 is YNFKEQ in the germline V gene. V was trimmed by 6 bases and J by 8 bases, leaving 19 bases between them. Here the CDR3 reads CASRASGIRKGYTF. The CDR3 region has the DNA TGTGCCAGCAGGGCTTCAGGGATTCGGAAAGGCTACACCTTC.

The chain couples TRBV18 to TRBJ2-1, with unresolved D. The V gene lost 2 bases and the J gene lost 1 base, with 9 bases spanning the gap. CDR1 and CDR2 (germline): KGHSH, LQKENI. The CDR3 contains 15 residues. The CDR3 sequence: CASSPETQSYNEQFF. The CDR3 nucleotides read TGTGCCAGCTCACCAGAGACACAATCCTACAATGAGCAGTTCTTC. Supplemented by reference TRBV18 and TRBJ2-1, the full variable domain reads NAGVMQNPRHLVRRRGQEARLRCSPMKGHSHVYWYRQLPEEGLKFMVYLQKENIIDESGMPKERFSAEFPKEGPSILRIQQVVRGDSAAYFCASSPETQSYNEQFFGPGTRLTVL.

The chain is built from TRBV7-5 and TRBJ1-5; the table's D gene call, TRBD1, was not cross checked with the DNA. TRBV7-5 is listed as a pseudogene. The CDR3 consists of 18 residues. The CDR3 is CVRSLVFVDRGLFQPQHF. DNA for the CDR3: TGTGTCAGAAGCTTAGTTTTTGTGGACAGGGGGCTGTTTCAGCCCCAGCATTTT.

This rearrangement joins TRBV6-5 to TRBJ1-3; D may be TRBD1 (6 bases). This CDR3 comprises 13 residues. The V and J ends lost 4 bases and 11 bases respectively, with 15 bases between them. Germline CDR1 and CDR2: MNHEY and SVGAGI. Written as DNA, the CDR3 is TGTGCCAGCAGTTCTAACGACAGGACCGCCATATATTTT. Its protein is CASSSNDRTAIYF.

This rearrangement joins TRBV3-1 (or the pseudogene TRBV3-2) to TRBJ2-3; D gene ambiguous. Germline V gives CDR1 LGHDT, CDR2 YNNKEL (reference sequence). The CDR3 contains 15 residues. Deletions cut 3 bases from V and 2 bases from J, with 12 bases between. CDR3 coding DNA: TGTGCCAGCAGCCACACCGACTCCAACACAGATACGCAGTATTTT. This translates into CASSHTDSNTDTQYF.

The chain is built from TRBV28 and TRBJ2-7; 8 bases fit TRBD2. The ends lost 6 bases at V and 3 bases at J; junction bases unmatched: 10. This CDR3 has 15 residues. Germline V CDR1 and CDR2: MDHEN, SYDVKM. DNA of the CDR3: TGTGCCAGCAGGTCCCCGGGGGGGACGAGCTACGAGCAGTACTTC. It codes for CASRSPGGTSYEQYF.

The chain couples TRBV7-2 to TRBJ2-1, with no clear D. Trimming pared 1 base from V and 6 bases from J, leaving 4 bases between. Germline CDR1 and CDR2: SGHTA and FQGNSA. The CDR3 totals 12 residues. The CDR3 reads CASSLGINEQFF. In DNA, the CDR3 is TGTGCCAGCAGCTTAGGGATCAATGAGCAGTTCTTC.

This clone was observed once. This sequence joins TRBV7-8 and TRBJ2-2, with 8 bases that match TRBD1. The CDR3 spans 17 residues. The germline gives CDR1 SGHVS, CDR2 FQNEAQ. V lost 4 bases to trimming and J lost 1 base; unmatched junction nucleotides: 8. The CDR3, as DNA: TGTGCCAGCAGCTCCTATCGCGGGACAGGGAACACCGGGGAGCTGTTTTTT. Protein: CASSSYRGTGNTGELFF. Filled out from reference TRBV7-8 and TRBJ2-2, the complete variable domain reads GAGVSQSPRYKVAKRGQDVALRCDPISGHVSLFWYQQALGQGPEFLTYFQNEAQLDKSGLPSDRFFAERPEGSVSTLKIQRTQQEDSAVYLCASSSYRGTGNTGELFFGEGSRLTVL.

The chain recombines TRBV4-2 with TRBJ2-7; D could derive from TRBD1 or TRBD2 (5 bases each). The CDR3 spans 15 residues. The germline gives CDR1 LGHNA, CDR2 YNFKEQ. Trimming took 0 bases from V and 5 from J, leaving 14 bases between them. CDR3 sequence (DNA): TGTGCCAGCAGCCAAGAACCGGGGCGGCCGGACGAGCAGTACTTC. Translating it yields CASSQEPGRPDEQYF.

The chain recombines TRBV19 with TRBJ2-7; TRBD1 matches at 9 bases. The length of the CDR3 is 14 residues. CDR1 is LNHDA, CDR2 SQIVND, per germline (reference sequence). Trimming took 5 bases from V and 3 from J; bases not matched to a gene: 5. The CDR3 region has the DNA TGTGCCAGTAGTGCGAGGGACAGGGTCTACGAGCAGTACTTC. Residues: CASSARDRVYEQYF.

The V and J genes are TRBV9 and TRBJ1-3; 7 positions agree with TRBD1. The V segment lost 4 bases and the J segment 0 bases; nucleotides outside the gene matches: 13. Germline CDR1 and CDR2: SGDLS and YYNGEE. The CDR3 sequence is 18 residues long. The CDR3 sequence is CASSPRDSTSSSGNTIYF. CDR3 DNA: TGTGCCAGCAGCCCGCGGGACAGCACCTCAAGCTCTGGAAACACCATATATTTT.

The V call is TRBV6-2 or TRBV6-3, the J call TRBJ2-7; D uncertain. Per the germline V gene, CDR1 is MNHEY and CDR2 is SVGEGT. Deletions cut 5 bases from V and 5 bases from J, with 13 bases between. The CDR3 length is 13 residues. The CDR3 DNA is TGTGCCAGCAGTCCAGGCAGGCGCCACGAGCAGTACTTC. This sequence encodes CASSPGRRHEQYF.

The chain joins TRBV5-1 to TRBJ1-1; no firm D call. The V end was cut by 4 bases, the J end by 3 bases, with 19 bases between. Germline CDR1 SGHRS, CDR2 YFSETQ. The CDR3 is 16 amino acids. DNA of the CDR3: TGCGCCAGCAGCCGGGTAATGGGAAGAGTGGACACTGAAGCTTTCTTT. Its protein product is CASSRVMGRVDTEAFF.

This clone was counted once. This chain uses TRBV5-4 with TRBJ2-5; D may be TRBD2 (7 bases). Germline loops: CDR1 SGHNT, CDR2 YYREEE (reference sequence). Trimming took 2 bases from V and 5 from J, leaving 16 bases between them. CDR3 length: 15 amino acids. The CDR3 DNA reads TGTGCCAGCAGCTTTCGACGGGGGGCGGAGGAGACCCAGTACTTC. Amino acid sequence: CASSFRRGAEETQYF.

A single count supports this clone. V gene TRBV30 combines with J gene TRBJ1-1; a possible D gene is TRBD1 (5 bases). Germline lookup yields CDR1 GTSNPN and CDR2 SVGIG (reference sequence). The CDR3 is made up of 13 amino acids. The V end was cut by 3 bases, the J end by 6 bases, with 14 bases between. CDR3 in amino acids: CAWRQPPGSEAFF. The CDR3 nucleotides read TGTGCCTGGAGACAACCGCCAGGGTCTGAAGCTTTCTTT.

CDR3 in amino acids: CASSLEGGAAVAFF. CDR3 nucleotide sequence: TGTGCCAGCAGCTTGGAGGGGGGGGCAGCTGTAGCTTTCTTT. The V and J genes are TRBV5-4 and TRBJ1-1; tentative D call: TRBD1 (6 bases). Between the trimmed V and J ends, which lost 0 bases and 10 bases, there was a span of 16 bases. Germline CDR1 is SGHNT and CDR2 is YYREEE (reference sequence). The CDR3 is 14 residues long.

This chain uses TRBV24-1 with TRBJ1-4; D possibly corresponds to TRBD1 (5 bases). Germline CDR1 is KGHDR and CDR2 is SFDVKD. V lost 6 bases and J 12 bases, leaving 10 bases between the germline ends. The CDR3 runs to 11 residues. Here the CDR3 reads CATSNRGELFF. CDR3 sequence (DNA): TGTGCCACCAGTAACCGGGGGGAACTGTTTTTT.

This clone has a single count. V usage is TRBV11-2 and J usage is TRBJ2-7, with 11 bases matching TRBD2. J lost 4 bases, V lost 1 base, and 3 bases had no gene match. The CDR3 contains 15 residues. Germline lookup yields CDR1 SGHAT and CDR2 FQNNGV. CDR3 DNA: TGTGCCAGCAGCTTAGGGGCTAGCGGGAGGTACGAGCAGTACTTC. Its protein product is CASSLGASGRYEQYF.